The next 14 T cell receptor beta chains were all read from a single sample in a study of blood T cell repertoires in COVID-19. Clones were sequenced by immunoSEQ multiplex PCR, and TCRdb holds only the in-frame ones, with some missing. The repertoire holds about 320,000 clones, with roughly 85% as singletons. Sequenced input: peripheral blood. Receptors were obtained from a human donor in a cohort sampled during active COVID-19.

The V and J genes are TRBV13 and TRBJ1-1, with D perhaps TRBD1 (5 bases). The CDR3 is 15 amino acids. Trimming stripped 3 bases from V and 4 bases from J, with 15 bases between. Germline values: CDR1 PRHDT, CDR2 FYEKMQ (reference sequence). CDR3 in DNA: TGTGCCAGCAGCTTCAGGAGGGGCATGGGCACTGAAGCTTTCTTT. Its protein product is CASSFRRGMGTEAFF.

The chain has TRBV30 and TRBJ1-1, with 8 bases aligning to TRBD1. With 5 bases clipped from V and 3 bases from J, the junction kept 5 bases outside the gene matches. Germline CDR1 reads GTSNPN; CDR2 reads SVGIG (reference sequence). The CDR3 covers 13 residues. The chain's CDR3 is CAWRTGRDTEAFF. DNA for the CDR3: TGTGCCTGGCGGACAGGGCGAGACACTGAAGCTTTCTTT.

Here the CDR3 DNA reads TGTGCCAGTAGTACTGGACAGTTGAAGGGAAACACCATATATTTT. It translates to CASSTGQLKGNTIYF. V and J are TRBV19 and TRBJ1-3; a weak D match, TRBD1 (6 bases). The ends were cut back, 4 bases at V and 4 bases at J, with 14 bases in the middle. The CDR3 extends over 15 amino acids. Germline CDR1 LNHDA, CDR2 SQIVND (reference sequence).

The chain combines TRBV14 with TRBJ1-2; 7 bases line up with TRBD1. The junction had 4 bases not matched to a gene; V was cut back by 2 bases and J by 4 bases. Germline-derived CDR1 and CDR2 are SGHDN and FVKESK. The CDR3 sequence is 14 residues long. The CDR3 region is CASSQWAGGYGYTF. CDR3 nucleotides: TGTGCCAGCAGCCAATGGGCAGGGGGCTATGGCTACACCTTC. The complete variable domain, with remaining parts taken from reference TRBV14 and TRBJ1-2, reads EAGVTQFPSHSVIEKGQTVTLRCDPISGHDNLYWYRRVMGKEIKFLLHFVKESKQDESGMPNNRFLAERTGGTYSTLKVQPAELEDSGVYFCASSQWAGGYGYTFGSGTRLTVV.

This clone was seen only a few times. J is TRBJ2-2 and V is TRBV4-1; the D gene is possibly TRBD1 (5 bases). CDR1 MGHRA and CDR2 YSYEKL come from the germline V gene. The CDR3 loop spans 15 amino acids. Trimming removed 0 bases at V and 6 bases at J, with 11 bases between. The CDR3 sequence: CASSQDISRAGELFF. The CDR3 DNA reads TGCGCCAGCAGCCAAGACATCAGCAGGGCCGGGGAGCTGTTTTTT.

The chain carries TRBV3-1 (or the pseudogene TRBV3-2) and TRBJ2-7; D unclear. Per germline, CDR1 LGHDT and CDR2 YNNKEL (reference sequence). V shed 0 bases and J shed 2 bases, with 5 bases lying between them. CDR3 size: 13 residues. The CDR3 DNA sequence: TGTGCCAGCAGCCAAGAGGCAGCCTACGAGCAGTACTTC. Its translation: CASSQEAAYEQYF.

The chain uses TRBV6-5 and TRBJ2-2, with a possible D match to TRBD2 (6 bases). Trimming stripped 7 bases from V and 6 bases from J, with 15 bases between. This CDR3 has 14 amino acids. CDR1 is MNHEY and CDR2 is SVGAGI in the germline V gene. CDR3 bases: TGTGCCAGCATGAGTGGGGGGATGGCCGGGGAGCTGTTTTTT. Translation: CASMSGGMAGELFF.

This clone was detected only once. This chain links TRBV18 with TRBJ2-7; the D gene is possibly TRBD2 (5 bases). The V and J ends lost 6 bases and 6 bases respectively, with 18 bases between them. This CDR3 spans 14 amino acids. Germline V gene sequence: CDR1 KGHSH, CDR2 LQKENI. DNA for the CDR3: TGTGCCAGCTCTCCAACCGTTTGGAGGAGCGAGCAGTACTTC. This gives the protein CASSPTVWRSEQYF.

This clone was observed once. The CDR3 spells CASDSRGTDTQYF. The CDR3 DNA reads as TGTGCCAGTGACAGCCGAGGAACAGATACGCAGTATTTT. The V gene is TRBV11-2, the J gene TRBJ2-3; D perhaps matches TRBD1 (5 bases). This CDR3 spans 13 amino acids. V was cut by 9 bases and J by 3 bases, with 13 bases left in between. In germline, CDR1 is SGHAT, CDR2 FQNNGV.

The chain uses TRBV5-1 and TRBJ1-1; no reliable D call. Germline V gives CDR1 SGHRS, CDR2 YFSETQ. The ends were cut back, 0 bases at V and 3 bases at J, with 12 bases in the middle. This CDR3 region has 15 residues. The CDR3 reads CASSLGRTEDTEAFF. The CDR3 DNA reads TGCGCCAGCAGCTTGGGCCGGACTGAGGACACTGAAGCTTTCTTT.

The rearrangement uses TRBV5-1 and TRBJ2-7, with D perhaps matching TRBD2 (6 bases). Germline assignment: CDR1 SGHRS and CDR2 YFSETQ. The CDR3 sequence is 14 residues long. Trimming pared 7 bases from V and 4 bases from J, leaving 18 bases between. CDR3 bases: TGCGCCAGCGGACAACTGGCGGGGTCGTACGAGCAGTACTTC. This translates into CASGQLAGSYEQYF.

This chain connects TRBV10-1 to TRBJ1-1; D unclear. CDR1 and CDR2 from the germline V gene are WNHNN and SYGVQD (reference sequence). Trimming shortened V by 5 bases and J by 1 base, and 8 bases separated the two germline ends. The CDR3 is 13 residues long. The CDR3 here is CASSSRRNTEAFF. Here the CDR3 DNA reads TGCGCCAGCAGTAGCCGGAGGAACACTGAAGCTTTCTTT.

The V call is TRBV7-9, the J call TRBJ2-4; D unresolved. V shed 4 bases and J shed 3 bases, with 10 bases lying between them. This CDR3 is 14 amino acids long. Germline CDR1 is SEHNR and CDR2 is FQNEAQ (reference sequence). CDR3 DNA sequence: TGTGCCAGCAGCTCCGAGCGCGGCAAAAACATTCAGTACTTC. This codes for CASSSERGKNIQYF.

The V call is TRBV27, the J call TRBJ2-1, with 9 bases that match TRBD2. The CDR3 runs 17 residues. The germline V gene has CDR1 MNHEY and CDR2 SMNVEV (reference sequence). V lost 3 bases to trimming and J lost 2 bases; unmatched junction nucleotides: 8. The CDR3 region is CASSLAGGGAPYNEQFF. CDR3 DNA: TGTGCCAGCAGTTTGGCAGGCGGGGGGGCTCCCTACAATGAGCAGTTCTTC.